This T cell receptor (beta chain) was found in a study of shared clonotypes between healthy human individuals. General study findings and limits: Rarefaction demonstrated incomplete sorted-subset sequencing despite large depth.

On this clone itself: Its antigen is still unknown.

This CDR3 spans 14 amino acids. Trimming took off 3 bases at V and 4 bases at J, with 13 bases between the two ends. In germline, CDR1 is LNHDA, CDR2 SQIVND (reference sequence). All of the donors resided in Nashville, Tennessee, and each was a Caucasian adult. CD4+ cells were split into CD45RA+ naive and CD45RA-negative memory subsets. Profiling relied on immunoSEQ multiplex PCR, and the TCRdb table lists in-frame clones only, not all of them. The sample has roughly 2 million clones, 85% to 95% seen once. The TCR sequence derives from a man aged 18 to 30 in good health. The chain employs TRBV19 and TRBJ2-7; D possibly corresponds to TRBD1 (6 bases). Material for sequencing was naive CD4+ T cells sorted from blood. As for subset: CD45RA+ positively selected. The CDR3 DNA is TGTGCCAGTAGTATCGCAGGGGACAAATACGAGCAGTACTTC. It translates to CASSIAGDKYEQYF.